Below, one T cell receptor beta chain is given with its context. This entry comes from a study of long-term antiretroviral therapy in people with HIV. Survey-level immunoSEQ v3.0 assays were run. Libraries were prepared by immunoSEQ multiplex PCR; TCRdb keeps only in-frame clonotypes and omits some of them. Here the sample spans about 22,000 clones, 79% being singletons. The CDR3 totals 12 residues. CDR1 is MNHEY and CDR2 is SVGAGI in the germline V gene. Trimming removed 8 bases at V and 7 bases at J, with 14 bases between. The clonotype originates from a woman in her thirties or forties with HIV. The chain couples TRBV6-5 to TRBJ2-5; D is ambiguous. Specimen: unsorted PBMCs, collected 4.1 years after starting antiretroviral therapy. The DNA for the CDR3 is TGTGCCAGCGGGAAGGGTATGACGACCCAGTACTTC. Translated: CASGKGMTTQYF.